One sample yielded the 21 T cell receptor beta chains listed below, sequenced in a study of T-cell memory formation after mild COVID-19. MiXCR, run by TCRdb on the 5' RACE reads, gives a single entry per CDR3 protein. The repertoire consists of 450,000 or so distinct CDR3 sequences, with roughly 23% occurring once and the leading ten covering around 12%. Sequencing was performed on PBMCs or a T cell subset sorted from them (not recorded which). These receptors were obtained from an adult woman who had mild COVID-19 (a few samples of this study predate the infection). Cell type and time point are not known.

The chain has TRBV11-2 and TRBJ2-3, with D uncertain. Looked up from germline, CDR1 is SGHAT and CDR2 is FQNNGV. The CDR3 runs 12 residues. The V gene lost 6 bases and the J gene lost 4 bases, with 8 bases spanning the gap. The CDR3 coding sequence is TGTGCCAGCAGTCCGATCGCAGATACGCAGTATTTT. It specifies CASSPIADTQYF.

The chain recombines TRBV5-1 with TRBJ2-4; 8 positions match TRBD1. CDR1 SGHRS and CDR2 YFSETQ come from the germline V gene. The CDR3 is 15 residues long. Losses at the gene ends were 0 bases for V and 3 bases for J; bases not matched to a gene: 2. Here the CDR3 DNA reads TGCGCCAGCAGCTTGGGGGACAGGAACAAAAACATTCAGTACTTC. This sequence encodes CASSLGDRNKNIQYF.

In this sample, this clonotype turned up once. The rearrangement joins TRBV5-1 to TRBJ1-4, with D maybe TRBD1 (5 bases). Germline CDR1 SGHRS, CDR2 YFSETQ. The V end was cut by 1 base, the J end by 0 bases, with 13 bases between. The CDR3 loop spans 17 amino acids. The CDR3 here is CASSLMRGLPTNEKLFF. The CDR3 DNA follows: TGCGCCAGCAGCTTGATGAGGGGCCTTCCAACTAATGAAAAACTGTTTTTT. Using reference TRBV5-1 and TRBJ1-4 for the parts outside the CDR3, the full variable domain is KAGVTQTPRYLIKTRGQQVTLSCSPISGHRSVSWYQQTPGQGLQFLFEYFSETQRNKGNFPGRFSGRQFSNSRSEMNVSTLELGDSALYLCASSLMRGLPTNEKLFFGSGTQLSVL.

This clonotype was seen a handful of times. CDR3 sequence reads: CASRIQAAYGYTF. Here the CDR3 DNA reads TGTGCCAGCCGGATTCAGGCGGCCTATGGCTACACCTTC. The V and J genes are TRBV21-1 and TRBJ1-2; the table gives TRBD1 as D, unverified against the DNA. TRBV21-1 is termed a pseudogene. This CDR3 has 13 residues.

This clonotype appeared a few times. In nucleotides, the CDR3 is TGTGCCACTAGTTGGGGGAACCGGGGGGAGACCCAGTACTTC. The encoded protein is CATSWGNRGETQYF. The chain has TRBV24-1 and TRBJ2-5; perhaps TRBD2 as D (6 bases). Germline V lookup: CDR1 KGHDR, CDR2 SFDVKD. V was shortened by 10 bases and J by 5 bases, with 19 bases between the two germline ends. The CDR3 is 14 residues long.

In nucleotides, the CDR3 is TGTGCCAGTAGTATGGGGACAGGATATTACGAGCAGTACTTC. As protein: CASSMGTGYYEQYF. V usage is TRBV19 and J usage is TRBJ2-7; 8 nucleotides line up with TRBD1. V trimming: 3 bases; J trimming: 4 bases; junction bases outside the gene matches: 5. There are 14 residues in the CDR3. Germline lookup yields CDR1 LNHDA and CDR2 SQIVND (reference sequence).

CDR3 loop: CSASFTRGLTYEQYF. CDR3 sequence (DNA): TGCAGTGCTAGCTTCACACGGGGACTGACCTACGAGCAGTACTTC. J is TRBJ2-7 and V is TRBV20-1; tentatively, D is TRBD2 (6 bases). V dropped 3 bases and J dropped 2 bases, with 17 bases sitting between them. Germline-derived CDR1 and CDR2 are DFQATT and SNEGSKA (reference sequence). This CDR3 has 15 residues.

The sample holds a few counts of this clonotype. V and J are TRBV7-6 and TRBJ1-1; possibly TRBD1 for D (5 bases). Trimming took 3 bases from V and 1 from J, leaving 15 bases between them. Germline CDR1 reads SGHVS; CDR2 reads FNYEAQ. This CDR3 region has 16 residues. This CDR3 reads CASSFTGGRGNTEAFF. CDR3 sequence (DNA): TGTGCCAGCAGCTTCACGGGAGGTAGGGGGAACACTGAAGCTTTCTTT. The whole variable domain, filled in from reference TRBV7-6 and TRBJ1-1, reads GAGVSQSPRYKVTKRGQDVALRCDPISGHVSLYWYRQALGQGPEFLTYFNYEAQQDKSGLPNDRFSAERPEGSISTLTIQRTEQRDSAMYRCASSFTGGRGNTEAFFGQGTRLTVV.

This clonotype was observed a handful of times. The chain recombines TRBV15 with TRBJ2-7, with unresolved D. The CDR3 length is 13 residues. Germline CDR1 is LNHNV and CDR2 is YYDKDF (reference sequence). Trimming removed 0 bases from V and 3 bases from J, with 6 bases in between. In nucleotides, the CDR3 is TGTGCCACCAGCAGAGATTCGGGCTACGAGCAGTACTTC. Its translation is CATSRDSGYEQYF.

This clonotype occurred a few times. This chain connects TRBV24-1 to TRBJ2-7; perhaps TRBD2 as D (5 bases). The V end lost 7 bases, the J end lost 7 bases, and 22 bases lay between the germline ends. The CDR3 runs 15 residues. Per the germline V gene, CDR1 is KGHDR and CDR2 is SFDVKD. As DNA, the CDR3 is TGTGCCACCAGACGGACTCTGAGAGCTACGGAGGAGCAGTACTTC. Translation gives CATRRTLRATEEQYF.

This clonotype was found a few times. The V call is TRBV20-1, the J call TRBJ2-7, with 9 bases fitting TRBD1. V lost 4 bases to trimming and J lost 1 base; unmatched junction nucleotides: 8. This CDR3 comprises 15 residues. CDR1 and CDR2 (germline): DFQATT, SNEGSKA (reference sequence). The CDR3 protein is CSAIDGTGFSYEQYF. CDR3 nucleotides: TGCAGTGCTATTGATGGGACAGGGTTTTCCTACGAGCAGTACTTC.

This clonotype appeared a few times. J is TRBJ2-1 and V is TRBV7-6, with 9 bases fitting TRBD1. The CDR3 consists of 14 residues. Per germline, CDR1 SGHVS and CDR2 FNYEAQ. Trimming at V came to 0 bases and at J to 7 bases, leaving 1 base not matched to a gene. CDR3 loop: CASSLATGGNEQFF. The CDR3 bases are TGTGCCAGCAGCTTAGCGACAGGGGGGAATGAGCAGTTCTTC.

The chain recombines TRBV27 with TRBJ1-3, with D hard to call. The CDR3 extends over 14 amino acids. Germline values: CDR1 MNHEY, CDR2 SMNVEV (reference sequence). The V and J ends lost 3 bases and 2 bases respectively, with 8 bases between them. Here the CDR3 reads CASSFQSPGNTIYF. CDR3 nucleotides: TGTGCCAGCAGTTTCCAGTCTCCTGGAAACACCATATATTTT.

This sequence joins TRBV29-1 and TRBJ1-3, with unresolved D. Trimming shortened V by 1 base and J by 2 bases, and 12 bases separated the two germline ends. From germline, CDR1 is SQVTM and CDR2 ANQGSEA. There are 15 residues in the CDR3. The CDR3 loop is CSVEGVGEAGNTIYF. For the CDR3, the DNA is TGCAGCGTTGAAGGGGTCGGGGAAGCTGGAAACACCATATATTTT.

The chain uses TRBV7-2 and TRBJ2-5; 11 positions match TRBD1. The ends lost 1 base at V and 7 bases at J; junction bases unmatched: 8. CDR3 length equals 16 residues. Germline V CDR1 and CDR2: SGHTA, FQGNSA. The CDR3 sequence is CASSLDGTGGTGTQYF. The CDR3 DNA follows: TGTGCCAGCAGCTTAGACGGGACAGGGGGGACCGGGACCCAGTACTTC. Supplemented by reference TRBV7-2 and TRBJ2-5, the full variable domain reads GAGVSQSPSNKVTEKGKDVELRCDPISGHTALYWYRQSLGQGLEFLIYFQGNSAPDKSGLPSDRFSAERTGGSVSTLTIQRTQQEDSAVYLCASSLDGTGGTGTQYFGPGTRLLVL.

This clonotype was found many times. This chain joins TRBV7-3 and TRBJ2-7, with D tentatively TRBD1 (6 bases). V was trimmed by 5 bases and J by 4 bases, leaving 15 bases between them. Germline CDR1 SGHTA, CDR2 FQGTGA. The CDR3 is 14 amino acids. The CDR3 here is CASSRTGTNYEQYF. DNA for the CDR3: TGTGCCAGCAGCCGTACCGGGACAAATTACGAGCAGTACTTC.

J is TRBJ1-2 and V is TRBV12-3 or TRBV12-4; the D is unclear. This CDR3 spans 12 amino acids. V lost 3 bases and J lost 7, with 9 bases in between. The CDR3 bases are TGTGCCAGCAGTTTGCCGCCCGGTGGCTACACCTTC. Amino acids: CASSLPPGGYTF.

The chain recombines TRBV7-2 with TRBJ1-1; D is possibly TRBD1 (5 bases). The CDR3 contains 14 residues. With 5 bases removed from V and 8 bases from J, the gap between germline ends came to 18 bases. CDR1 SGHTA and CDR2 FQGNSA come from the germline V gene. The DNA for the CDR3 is TGTGCCAGCAGCCACCCGACAGCGTATCCGGAAGCTTTCTTT. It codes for CASSHPTAYPEAFF.

CDR3 bases: TGCGCCAGCAGCTTGGGCCTAGCGGGAGCGGATGCCTCCTACGAGCAGTACTTC. Translating gives CASSLGLAGADASYEQYF. The chain has TRBV5-1 and TRBJ2-7; 10 positions match TRBD2. Trimming took 0 bases from V and 0 from J; bases not matched to a gene: 9. Germline CDR1 reads SGHRS; CDR2 reads YFSETQ. This CDR3 contains 18 residues.

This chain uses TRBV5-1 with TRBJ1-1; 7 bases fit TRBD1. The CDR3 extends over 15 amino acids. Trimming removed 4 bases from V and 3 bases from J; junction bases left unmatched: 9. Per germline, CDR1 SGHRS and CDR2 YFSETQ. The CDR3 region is CASSVGGAVDTEAFF. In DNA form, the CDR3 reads TGCGCCAGCAGCGTAGGGGGCGCGGTGGACACTGAAGCTTTCTTT. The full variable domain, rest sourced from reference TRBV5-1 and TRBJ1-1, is KAGVTQTPRYLIKTRGQQVTLSCSPISGHRSVSWYQQTPGQGLQFLFEYFSETQRNKGNFPGRFSGRQFSNSRSEMNVSTLELGDSALYLCASSVGGAVDTEAFFGQGTRLTVV.

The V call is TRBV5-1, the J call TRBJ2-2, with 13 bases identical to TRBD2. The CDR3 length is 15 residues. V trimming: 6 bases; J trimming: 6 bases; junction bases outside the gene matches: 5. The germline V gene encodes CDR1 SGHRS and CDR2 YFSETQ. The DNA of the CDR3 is TGCGCCAGCAACCCGGGACTAGCGGGATCCGGGGAGCTGTTTTTT. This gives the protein CASNPGLAGSGELFF. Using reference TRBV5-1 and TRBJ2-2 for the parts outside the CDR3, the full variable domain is KAGVTQTPRYLIKTRGQQVTLSCSPISGHRSVSWYQQTPGQGLQFLFEYFSETQRNKGNFPGRFSGRQFSNSRSEMNVSTLELGDSALYLCASNPGLAGSGELFFGEGSRLTVL.